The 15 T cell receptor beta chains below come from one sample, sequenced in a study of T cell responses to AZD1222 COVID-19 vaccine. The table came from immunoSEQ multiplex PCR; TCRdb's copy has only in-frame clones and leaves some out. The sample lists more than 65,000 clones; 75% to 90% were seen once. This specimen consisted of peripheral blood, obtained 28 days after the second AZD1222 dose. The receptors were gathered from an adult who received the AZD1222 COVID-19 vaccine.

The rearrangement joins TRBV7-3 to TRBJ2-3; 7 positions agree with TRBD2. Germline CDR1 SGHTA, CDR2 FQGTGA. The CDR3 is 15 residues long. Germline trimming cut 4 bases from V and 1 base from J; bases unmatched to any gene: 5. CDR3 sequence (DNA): TGTGCCAGCAGCTCTTACACTAGCGGCACAGATACGCAGTATTTT. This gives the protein CASSSYTSGTDTQYF.

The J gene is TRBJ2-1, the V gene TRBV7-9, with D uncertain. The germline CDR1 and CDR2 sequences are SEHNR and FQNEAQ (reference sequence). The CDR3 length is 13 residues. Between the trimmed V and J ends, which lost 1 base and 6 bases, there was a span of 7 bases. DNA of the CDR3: TGTGCCAGCAGCTTAGGCCAATCCAATGAGCAGTTCTTC. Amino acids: CASSLGQSNEQFF.

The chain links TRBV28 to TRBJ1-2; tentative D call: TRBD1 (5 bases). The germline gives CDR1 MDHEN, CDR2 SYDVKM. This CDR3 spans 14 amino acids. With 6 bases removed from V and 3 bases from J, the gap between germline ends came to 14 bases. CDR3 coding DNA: TGTGCCAGCAGCAGGGACGGTTTACACTATGGCTACACCTTC. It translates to CASSRDGLHYGYTF.

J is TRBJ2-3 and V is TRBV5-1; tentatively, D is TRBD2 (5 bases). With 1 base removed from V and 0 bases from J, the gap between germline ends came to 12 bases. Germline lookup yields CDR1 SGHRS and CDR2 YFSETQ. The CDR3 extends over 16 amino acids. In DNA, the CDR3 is TGCGCCAGCAGCTTGAAGCGGCGGTCTAGCACAGATACGCAGTATTTT. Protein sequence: CASSLKRRSSTDTQYF.

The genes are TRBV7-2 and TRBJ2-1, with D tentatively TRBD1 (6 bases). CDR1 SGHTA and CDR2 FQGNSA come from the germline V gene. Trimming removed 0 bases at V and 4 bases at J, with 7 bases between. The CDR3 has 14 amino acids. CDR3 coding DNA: TGTGCCAGCAGCTTAGCGGGGGCGTACAATGAGCAGTTCTTC. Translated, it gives CASSLAGAYNEQFF.

The CDR3 is CASSSTSGLAYEQYF. CDR3 coding DNA: TGTGCCAGCAGTTCCACTAGCGGGCTTGCCTACGAGCAGTACTTC. The chain recombines TRBV28 with TRBJ2-7; 9 bases agree with TRBD2. The CDR3 is 15 residues long. J lost 2 bases, V lost 4 bases, and 6 bases had no gene match. Germline CDR1 MDHEN, CDR2 SYDVKM. Full variable domain (missing parts from reference TRBV28 and TRBJ2-7): DVKVTQSSRYLVKRTGEKVFLECVQDMDHENMFWYRQDPGLGLRLIYFSYDVKMKEKGDIPEGYSVSREKKERFSLILESASTNQTSMYLCASSSTSGLAYEQYFGPGTRLTVT.

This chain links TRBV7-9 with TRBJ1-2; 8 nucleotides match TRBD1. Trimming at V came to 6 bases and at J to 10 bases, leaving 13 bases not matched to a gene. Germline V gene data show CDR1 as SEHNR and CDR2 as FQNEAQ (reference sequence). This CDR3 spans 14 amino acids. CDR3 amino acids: CASSPPVATGDYTF. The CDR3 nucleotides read TGTGCCAGCAGTCCACCGGTAGCGACAGGGGACTACACCTTC.

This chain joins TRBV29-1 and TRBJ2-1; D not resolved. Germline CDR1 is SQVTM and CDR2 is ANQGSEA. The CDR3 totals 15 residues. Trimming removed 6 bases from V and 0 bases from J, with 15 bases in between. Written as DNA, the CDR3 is TGCAGCGTCGCGGCAGGACCGAGCTCCTACAATGAGCAGTTCTTC. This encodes CSVAAGPSSYNEQFF.

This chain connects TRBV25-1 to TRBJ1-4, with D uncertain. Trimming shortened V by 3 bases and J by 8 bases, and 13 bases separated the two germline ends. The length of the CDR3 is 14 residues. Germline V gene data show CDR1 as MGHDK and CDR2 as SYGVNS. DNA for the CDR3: TGTGCCAGCAGTGACTTAGCCGGGCGAGAAAAACTGTTTTTT. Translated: CASSDLAGREKLFF.

CDR3 coding DNA: TGCGCCAGCAGCTTGGAGGGACAGAGACAAGAGACCCAGTACTTC. Protein product: CASSLEGQRQETQYF. The rearrangement joins TRBV5-1 to TRBJ2-5, with 7 nucleotides matching TRBD1. The junction had 4 bases not matched to a gene; V was cut back by 0 bases and J by 2 bases. This CDR3 comprises 15 residues. Germline lookup yields CDR1 SGHRS and CDR2 YFSETQ.

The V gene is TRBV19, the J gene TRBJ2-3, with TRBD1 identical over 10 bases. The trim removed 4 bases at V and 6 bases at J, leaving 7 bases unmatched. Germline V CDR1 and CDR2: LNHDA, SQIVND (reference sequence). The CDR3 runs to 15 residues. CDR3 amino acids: CASSTMTGGADTQYF. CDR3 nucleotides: TGTGCCAGTAGTACGATGACAGGGGGCGCGGATACGCAGTATTTT.

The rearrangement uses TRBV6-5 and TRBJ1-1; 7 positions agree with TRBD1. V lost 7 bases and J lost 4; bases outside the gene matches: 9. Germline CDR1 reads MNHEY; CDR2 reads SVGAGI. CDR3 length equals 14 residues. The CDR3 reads CASTTRQGSTEAFF. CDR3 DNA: TGTGCCAGCACTACCCGACAGGGCTCCACTGAAGCTTTCTTT.

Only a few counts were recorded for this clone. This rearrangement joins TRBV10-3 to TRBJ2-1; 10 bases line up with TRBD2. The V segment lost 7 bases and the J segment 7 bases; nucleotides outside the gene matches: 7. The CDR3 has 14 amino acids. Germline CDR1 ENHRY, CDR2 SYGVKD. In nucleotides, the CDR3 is TGTGCCATCACGGCTAGCGGGGGTCCAAATGAGCAGTTCTTC. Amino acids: CAITASGGPNEQFF.

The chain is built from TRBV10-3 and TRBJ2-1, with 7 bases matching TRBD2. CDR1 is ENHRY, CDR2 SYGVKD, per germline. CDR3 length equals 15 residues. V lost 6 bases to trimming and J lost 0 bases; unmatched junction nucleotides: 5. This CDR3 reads CAIRSGDYSYNEQFF. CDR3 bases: TGTGCCATCAGATCGGGGGACTACTCCTACAATGAGCAGTTCTTC.

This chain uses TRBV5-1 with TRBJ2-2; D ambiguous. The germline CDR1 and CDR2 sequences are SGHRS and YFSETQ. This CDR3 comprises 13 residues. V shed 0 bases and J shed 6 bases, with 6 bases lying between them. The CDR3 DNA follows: TGCGCCAGCAGCTTGGAGTTGGCCGGGGAGCTGTTTTTT. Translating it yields CASSLELAGELFF.